The sequence of this T cell receptor (beta chain) was determined in a study of neurological immune-mediated disorders. TCRdb itself ran the 5' RACE reads through MiXCR, one entry per CDR3 protein. The table has about 50,000 distinct CDR3 sequences, about 9% seen once; the top ten hold about 1.6%. Relative to its sample, this clonotype is medium-sized. Its antigen remains unknown. The V and J ends lost 4 bases and 4 bases, in that order; junction bases with no gene match: 9. CDR1 ENHRY and CDR2 SYGVKD come from the germline V gene. The length of the CDR3 is 16 residues. Study observations and caveats: Among expanded clones, no CDR3 amino acid sequences were shared across subjects, a pattern suggesting private repertoires in all groups. HTLV-1-associated myelopathy had the most TCR clonal expansion, whereas multiple sclerosis had the least (lower than in healthy controls).

As for time point: longitudinal time-point 1 (baseline). This clonotype was sampled from a middle-aged woman in good health. The gene calls are TRBV10-3 and TRBJ2-5; 10 bases match TRBD1. The sequencing sample was made of PBMCs. CDR3 nucleotide sequence: TGTGCCATCAGTGTAGACCGGGACAGGGGTCGAGAGACCCAGTACTTC. It encodes CAISVDRDRGRETQYF.